This T cell receptor beta chain was recorded in a study of blood T cell repertoires in COVID-19. The overall study: PBMCs, B-cell-depleted T cells, or T cells were the source of the cDNA or gDNA that made up the material.

The repertoire was sequenced with immunoSEQ multiplex PCR; TCRdb's copy has only in-frame clones and lacks some. The repertoire holds approximately 400,000 clones, roughly 90% seen once, with 0.86% in the top ten. The sequence derives from a woman between 35 and 50 years old who had been exposed to COVID-19. Sequenced sample: PBMCs or T cells enriched from blood (not recorded which).

The CDR3 spells CASSPTPPRQGGYGYTF. The CDR3 DNA is TGTGCCAGCAGCCCTACTCCCCCGAGACAGGGAGGCTATGGCTACACCTTC. The chain has TRBV5-4 and TRBJ1-2, with 7 bases matching TRBD1. The germline V gene encodes CDR1 SGHNT and CDR2 YYREEE (reference sequence). The CDR3 runs to 17 residues. With V trimmed by 4 bases and J by 4 bases, 16 bases remained unmatched.